The clone carrying this T cell receptor beta chain was found many times. TCR beta CDR3 regions were amplified from RNA. Initially, a first-round RT-PCR of the TCR CDR3 employed the HTBI primer set. TCRdb redid the calling of the multiplex PCR reads with MiXCR, one entry per CDR3 protein. The table has 300,000 to 500,000 distinct CDR3 sequences, 15% seen once; the top ten hold 32%. Germline CDR1 and CDR2: SGHAT and FQNNGV. V shed 2 bases and J 6 bases; nucleotides not matched to a gene: 2. This CDR3 is built from 15 residues. This specimen comes from a study of T cells in Graves' hyperthyroidism and ophthalmopathy. Study background: Any treatment followed the collection of peripheral blood at initial diagnosis.

This clonotype was obtained from a woman aged 25 to 39 with Graves' hyperthyroidism. This sequence joins TRBV11-2 and TRBJ2-7, with 15 bases lining up with TRBD2. Specimen: blood. The CDR3 loop is CASSLQGLAGGEQYF. CDR3 nucleotides: TGTGCCAGCAGCTTACAGGGACTAGCGGGAGGCGAGCAGTACTTC. The full variable domain, in which reference TRBV11-2 and TRBJ2-7 provide the parts outside the CDR3, is EAGVAQSPRYKIIEKRQSVAFWCNPISGHATLYWYQQILGQGPKLLIQFQNNGVVDDSQLPKDRFSAERLKGVDSTLKIQPAKLEDSAVYLCASSLQGLAGGEQYFGPGTRLTVT.